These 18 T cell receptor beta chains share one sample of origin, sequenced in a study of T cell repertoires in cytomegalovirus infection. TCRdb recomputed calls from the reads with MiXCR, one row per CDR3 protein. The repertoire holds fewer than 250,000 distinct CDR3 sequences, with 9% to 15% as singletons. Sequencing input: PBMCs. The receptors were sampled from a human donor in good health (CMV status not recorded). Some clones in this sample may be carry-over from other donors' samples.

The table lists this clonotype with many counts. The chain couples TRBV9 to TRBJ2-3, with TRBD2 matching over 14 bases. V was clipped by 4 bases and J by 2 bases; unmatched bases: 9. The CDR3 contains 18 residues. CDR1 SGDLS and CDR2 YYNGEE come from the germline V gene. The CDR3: CASSLGTSGGLHTDTQYF. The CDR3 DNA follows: TGTGCCAGCAGCCTCGGGACTAGCGGGGGACTACACACAGATACGCAGTATTTT.

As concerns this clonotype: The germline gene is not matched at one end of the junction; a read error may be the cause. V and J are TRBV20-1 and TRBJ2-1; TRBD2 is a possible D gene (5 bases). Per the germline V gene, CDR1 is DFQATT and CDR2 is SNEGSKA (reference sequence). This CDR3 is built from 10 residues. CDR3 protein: CSAGGTARVF. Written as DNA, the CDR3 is TGCAGTGCTGGAGGAACAGCAAGGGTCTTC.

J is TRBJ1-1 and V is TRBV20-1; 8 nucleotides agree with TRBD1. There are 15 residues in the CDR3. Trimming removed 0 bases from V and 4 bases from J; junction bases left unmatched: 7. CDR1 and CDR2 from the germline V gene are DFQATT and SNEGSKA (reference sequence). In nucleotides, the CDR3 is TGCAGTGCTAGAGAACAGGGGGTCAGGGGCACTGAAGCTTTCTTT. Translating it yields CSAREQGVRGTEAFF.

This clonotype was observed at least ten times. The DNA of the CDR3 is TGTGCCAGCAGTTTCTCTAGCGGGAGGGGTAACAATGAGCAGTTCTTC. It encodes CASSFSSGRGNNEQFF. V usage is TRBV12-3 or TRBV12-4 and J usage is TRBJ2-1, with TRBD2 matching over 12 bases. V lost 3 bases and J lost 5; bases outside the gene matches: 5. This CDR3 region has 16 residues.

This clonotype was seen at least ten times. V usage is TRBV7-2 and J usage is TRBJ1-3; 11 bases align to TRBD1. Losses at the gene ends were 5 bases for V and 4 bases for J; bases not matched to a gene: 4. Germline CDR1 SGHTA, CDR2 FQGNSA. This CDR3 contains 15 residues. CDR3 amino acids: CASSPGQGAGNTIYF. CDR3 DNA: TGTGCCAGCAGCCCTGGACAGGGGGCAGGAAACACCATATATTTT.

The CDR3 sequence is CASSRLGVETQYF. The DNA of the CDR3 is TGTGCCAGCAGCCGACTAGGGGTGGAGACCCAGTACTTC. V usage is TRBV11-3 and J usage is TRBJ2-5, with a tentative D call TRBD2 (6 bases). Trimming took off 5 bases at V and 5 bases at J, with 12 bases between the two ends. The V gene's germline CDR1 is SGHNT and CDR2 YENEEA. The CDR3 sequence is 13 residues long.

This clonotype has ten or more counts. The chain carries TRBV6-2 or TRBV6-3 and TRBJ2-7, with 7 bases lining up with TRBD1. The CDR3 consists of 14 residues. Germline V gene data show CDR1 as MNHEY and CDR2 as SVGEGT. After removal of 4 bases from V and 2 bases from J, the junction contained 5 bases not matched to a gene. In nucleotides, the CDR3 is TGTGCCAGCAGTTCCGGGACAGACGCCTACGAGCAGTACTTC. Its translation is CASSSGTDAYEQYF.

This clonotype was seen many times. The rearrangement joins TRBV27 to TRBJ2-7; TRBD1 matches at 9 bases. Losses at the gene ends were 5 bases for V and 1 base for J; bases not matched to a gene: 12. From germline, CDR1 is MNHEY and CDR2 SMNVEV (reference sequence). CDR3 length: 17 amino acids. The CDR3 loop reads CASSTTSGTGLSYEQYF. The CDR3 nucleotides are TGTGCCAGCAGTACCACTTCCGGGACAGGGTTATCCTACGAGCAGTACTTC.

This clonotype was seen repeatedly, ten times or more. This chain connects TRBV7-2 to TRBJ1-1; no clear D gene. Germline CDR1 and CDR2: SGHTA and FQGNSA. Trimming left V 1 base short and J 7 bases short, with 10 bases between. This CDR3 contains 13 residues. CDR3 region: CASSLGMGREAFF. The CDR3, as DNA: TGTGCCAGCAGCTTAGGGATGGGCCGTGAAGCTTTCTTT.

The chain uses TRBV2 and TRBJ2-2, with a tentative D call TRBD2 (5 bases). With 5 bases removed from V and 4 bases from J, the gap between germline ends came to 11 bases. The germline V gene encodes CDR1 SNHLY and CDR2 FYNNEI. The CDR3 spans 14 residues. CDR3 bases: TGTGCCAGCAGTATTGAGGCGGGCACCGGGGAGCTGTTTTTT. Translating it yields CASSIEAGTGELFF. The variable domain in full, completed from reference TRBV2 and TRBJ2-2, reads EPEVTQTPSHQVTQMGQEVILRCVPISNHLYFYWYRQILGQKVEFLVSFYNNEISEKSEIFDDQFSVERPDGSNFTLKIRSTKLEDSAMYFCASSIEAGTGELFFGEGSRLTVL.

The CDR3: CASSSSGRALTDTQYF. The CDR3 coding sequence is TGTGCCAGCAGTTCAAGCGGGAGGGCCCTCACAGATACGCAGTATTTT. The chain links TRBV27 to TRBJ2-3; the match to TRBD2 covers 10 bases. Germline V lookup: CDR1 MNHEY, CDR2 SMNVEV (reference sequence). V lost 4 bases, J lost 2 bases, and 6 bases stayed unmatched. CDR3 length: 16 residues.

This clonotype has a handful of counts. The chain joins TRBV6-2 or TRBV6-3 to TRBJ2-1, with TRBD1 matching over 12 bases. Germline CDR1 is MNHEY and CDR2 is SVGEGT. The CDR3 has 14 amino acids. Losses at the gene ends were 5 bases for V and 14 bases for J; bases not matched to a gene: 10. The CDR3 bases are TGTGCCAGCAGTCGACCCGGGACAGGGGGCCCCAAGTTCTTC. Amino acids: CASSRPGTGGPKFF.

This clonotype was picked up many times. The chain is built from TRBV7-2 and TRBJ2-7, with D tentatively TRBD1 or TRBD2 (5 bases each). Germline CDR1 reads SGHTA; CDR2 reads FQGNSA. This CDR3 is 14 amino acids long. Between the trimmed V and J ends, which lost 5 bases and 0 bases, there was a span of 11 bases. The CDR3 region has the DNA TGTGCCAGCAGCATGGGACGGAGCTCCTACGAGCAGTACTTC. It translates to CASSMGRSSYEQYF.

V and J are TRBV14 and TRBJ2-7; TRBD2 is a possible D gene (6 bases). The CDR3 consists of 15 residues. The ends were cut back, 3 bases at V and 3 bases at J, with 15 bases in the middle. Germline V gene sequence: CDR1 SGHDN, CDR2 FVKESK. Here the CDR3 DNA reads TGTGCCAGCAGCCAGGCCGTGGGAGGACTCTACGAGCAGTACTTC. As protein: CASSQAVGGLYEQYF.

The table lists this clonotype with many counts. CDR3 amino acids: CASSPSGYPNNEQFF. The CDR3 DNA follows: TGTGCCAGCAGCCCCAGCGGGTACCCGAACAATGAGCAGTTCTTC. The chain has TRBV7-3 and TRBJ2-1; TRBD2 might be the D (6 bases). The CDR3 runs to 15 residues. V was cut by 5 bases and J by 5 bases, with 16 bases left in between. The germline V gene encodes CDR1 SGHTA and CDR2 FQGTGA.

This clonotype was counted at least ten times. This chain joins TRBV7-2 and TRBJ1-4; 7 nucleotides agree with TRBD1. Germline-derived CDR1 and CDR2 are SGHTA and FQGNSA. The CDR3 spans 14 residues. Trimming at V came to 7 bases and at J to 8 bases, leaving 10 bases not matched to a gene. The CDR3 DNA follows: TGTGCCAGCAACTCCGACAGGGCCGGGGAAAAACTGTTTTTT. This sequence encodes CASNSDRAGEKLFF.

CDR3 region: CASSLDGLSTDTQYF. CDR3 nucleotide sequence: TGCGCCAGCAGCTTGGATGGCTTAAGCACAGATACGCAGTATTTT. The V and J genes are TRBV5-1 and TRBJ2-3; no clear D gene. V gave up 0 bases and J gave up 0 bases, with 8 bases separating them. The CDR3 contains 15 residues. Germline V gives CDR1 SGHRS, CDR2 YFSETQ.

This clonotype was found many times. The CDR3 bases are TGTGCCAGTAGCCCAGAAGACCAAAACTATGGCTACACCTTC. This translates into CASSPEDQNYGYTF. The chain joins TRBV19 to TRBJ1-2, with unresolved D. CDR3 size: 14 residues. CDR1 LNHDA and CDR2 SQIVND come from the germline V gene (reference sequence). The germline V and J ends were trimmed by 6 bases and 2 bases, with 13 bases remaining between them. The full variable domain, rest sourced from reference TRBV19 and TRBJ1-2, is DGGITQSPKYLFRKEGQNVTLSCEQNLNHDAMYWYRQDPGQGLRLIYYSQIVNDFQKGDIAEGYSVSREKKESFPLTVTSAQKNPTAFYLCASSPEDQNYGYTFGSGTRLTVV.